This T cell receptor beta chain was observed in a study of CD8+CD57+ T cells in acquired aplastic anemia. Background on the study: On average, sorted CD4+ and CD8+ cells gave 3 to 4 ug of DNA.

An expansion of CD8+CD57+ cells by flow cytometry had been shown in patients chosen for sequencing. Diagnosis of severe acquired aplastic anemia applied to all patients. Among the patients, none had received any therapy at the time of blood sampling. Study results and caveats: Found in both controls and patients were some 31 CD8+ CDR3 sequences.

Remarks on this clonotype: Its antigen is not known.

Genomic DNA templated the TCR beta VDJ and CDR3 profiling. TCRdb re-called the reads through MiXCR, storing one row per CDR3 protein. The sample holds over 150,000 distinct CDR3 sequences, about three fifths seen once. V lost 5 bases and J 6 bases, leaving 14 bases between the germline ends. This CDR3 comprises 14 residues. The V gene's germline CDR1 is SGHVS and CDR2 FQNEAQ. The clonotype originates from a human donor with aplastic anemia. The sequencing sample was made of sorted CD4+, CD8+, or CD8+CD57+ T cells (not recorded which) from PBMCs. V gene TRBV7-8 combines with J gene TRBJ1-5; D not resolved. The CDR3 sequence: CASSTTRAGQPQHF. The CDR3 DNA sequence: TGTGCCAGCAGCACAACAAGGGCAGGTCAGCCCCAGCATTTT.